This TCR beta chain appears in the sequencing data of a study of blood T cell repertoires in COVID-19. Overall study context: Both acute and convalescent COVID-19 samples were obtained from the United States, Italy and Spain. In each case, the material was cDNA or gDNA derived from T cells, B-cell-depleted T cells, or PBMCs.

In Seattle, patients joined the study during active infection and were tracked longitudinally. Per the germline V gene, CDR1 is MDHEN and CDR2 is SYDVKM. The CDR3 is 13 amino acids. The germline V and J ends were trimmed by 4 bases and 0 bases, with 6 bases remaining between them. Some clones are missing from TCRdb's copy, which holds only in-frame ones; the method was immunoSEQ multiplex PCR. The sample has roughly 130,000 clones, 90% seen once; the top ten hold less than 5%. The specimen sequenced was peripheral blood. The V gene is TRBV28, the J gene TRBJ1-2, with D unclear. This TCR was recovered from a man aged 60 to 75 with COVID-19, enrolled during active disease. The CDR3 nucleotides read TGTGCCAGCAGTTACAGTACTAACTATGGCTACACCTTC. Its translation: CASSYSTNYGYTF.